Here is one T cell receptor beta chain with its context. Its antigen is unidentified. This CDR3 is also generated by other DNA sequences in the sample. The data belong to a study of graft-versus-host responses after intestinal transplantation. At the level of the study: The whole recipient group had anti-thymocyte globulin induction followed by tacrolimus and steroids for around three years.

The repertoire was sequenced with immunoSEQ multiplex PCR; TCRdb's copy has only in-frame clones and lacks some. Counted here are about 100,000 clones, around nine tenths occurring once; the ten biggest clones make up roughly 5.6%. Findings of the study overall: Association was observed between peak circulating GvH clone levels and early post-transplant HvG declines. Those patients showing graft-donor T cell macrochimerism displayed high graft-versus-host to host-versus-graft clonal ratios in allografts. Recipient marrow held GvH clones, some first seen in ileum or blood.

The receptor was derived from a human donor who received an intestinal transplant. The starting material was unstimulated CD8+ T cells sorted from spleen or lymph node cells, obtained before intestinal transplant.

Written as DNA, the CDR3 is TGTGCCAGTAGTATAGGGGGTCAGCCCCAGCATTTT. Residues: CASSIGGQPQHF. The gene calls are TRBV19 and TRBJ1-5; no clear D gene. CDR1 LNHDA and CDR2 SQIVND come from the germline V gene (reference sequence). V dropped 1 base and J dropped 6 bases, with 4 bases sitting between them. The CDR3 has 12 residues.